The next 8 T cell receptor beta chains were all read from a single sample in a study of CD8+ T cells in alopecia areata. Extracted from the samples, RNA was reverse transcribed into cDNA to serve as the sequencing template. Sequencing used immunoSEQ multiplex PCR; TCRdb keeps in-frame clones, though not all of them. The profile covers 65,000 to 70,000 clones, with 55% to 65% appearing a single time and approximately 15% taken by the ten largest. Sequences were derived from CD8+ T cells sorted from blood, sampled at week 0. The receptors were gathered from a human donor with alopecia areata.

The genes are TRBV27 and TRBJ2-2; D possibly corresponds to TRBD2 (5 bases). Germline CDR1 is MNHEY and CDR2 is SMNVEV (reference sequence). This CDR3 contains 13 residues. The V and J ends lost 6 bases and 6 bases respectively, with 11 bases between them. The CDR3 sequence: CASSPAGAGELFF. Here the CDR3 DNA reads TGTGCCAGCAGCCCTGCGGGCGCCGGGGAGCTGTTTTTT.

The V call is TRBV6-5, the J call TRBJ1-2; 11 nucleotides align to TRBD1. The V gene's germline CDR1 is MNHEY and CDR2 SVGAGI. This CDR3 has 16 residues. The V and J ends lost 4 bases and 7 bases, in that order; junction bases with no gene match: 11. CDR3 residues: CASSSNPWTGGAGYTF. CDR3 bases: TGTGCCAGCAGTTCCAACCCCTGGACAGGGGGCGCTGGCTACACCTTC.

The chain joins TRBV28 to TRBJ1-5; the D gene is possibly TRBD1 (5 bases). The CDR3 contains 15 residues. The germline V gene has CDR1 MDHEN and CDR2 SYDVKM. V gave up 5 bases and J gave up 1 base, with 12 bases separating them. As DNA, the CDR3 is TGTGCCAGCAGTGGGACGGGGGGAAGCAATCAGCCCCAGCATTTT. It translates to CASSGTGGSNQPQHF.

This clone occurred once. This chain uses TRBV6-1 with TRBJ2-1; D unresolved. This CDR3 comprises 14 residues. V was clipped by 7 bases and J by 0 bases, with 10 bases between them. Germline CDR1 MNHNS, CDR2 SASEGT. CDR3 region: CASIPPSSYNEQFF. In DNA form, the CDR3 reads TGTGCCAGCATCCCACCGAGCTCCTACAATGAGCAGTTCTTC.

This chain links TRBV29-1 with TRBJ2-3, with a weak D call TRBD1 (6 bases). The V end was cut by 3 bases, the J end by 6 bases, with 19 bases between. Germline CDR1 reads SQVTM; CDR2 reads ANQGSEA. The CDR3 runs to 15 residues. The CDR3 DNA sequence: TGCAGCGTTGAGGGGGACATTCTAGGTGACGATACGCAGTATTTT. It is translated as CSVEGDILGDDTQYF.

The V call is TRBV28, the J call TRBJ2-7; D may correspond to TRBD1 or TRBD2 (5 bases each). This CDR3 contains 15 residues. Germline V gives CDR1 MDHEN, CDR2 SYDVKM. Trimming left V 6 bases short and J 3 bases short, with 18 bases between. The CDR3: CASSRGRLAVYEQYF. CDR3 bases: TGTGCCAGCAGCCGGGGCCGCCTCGCGGTCTACGAGCAGTACTTC.

CDR3 DNA: TGTGCCAGCAGCTTATTTTGGGGGGGCCAAGAGACCCAGTACTTC. Translation: CASSLFWGGQETQYF. The genes are TRBV7-6 and TRBJ2-5, with TRBD2 identical over 7 bases. CDR3 length: 15 residues. J was trimmed by 1 base and V by 2 bases; bases with no gene match: 4. Germline loops: CDR1 SGHVS, CDR2 FNYEAQ.

The chain joins TRBV9 to TRBJ1-4; the match to TRBD1 covers 7 bases. V was pared by 4 bases and J by 8 bases, with 11 bases of the junction left unmatched. From germline, CDR1 is SGDLS and CDR2 YYNGEE. The CDR3 sequence is 15 residues long. CDR3 region: CASSTTGQAPEKLFF. The CDR3 DNA reads as TGTGCCAGCAGCACCACCGGACAGGCCCCAGAAAAACTGTTTTTT.